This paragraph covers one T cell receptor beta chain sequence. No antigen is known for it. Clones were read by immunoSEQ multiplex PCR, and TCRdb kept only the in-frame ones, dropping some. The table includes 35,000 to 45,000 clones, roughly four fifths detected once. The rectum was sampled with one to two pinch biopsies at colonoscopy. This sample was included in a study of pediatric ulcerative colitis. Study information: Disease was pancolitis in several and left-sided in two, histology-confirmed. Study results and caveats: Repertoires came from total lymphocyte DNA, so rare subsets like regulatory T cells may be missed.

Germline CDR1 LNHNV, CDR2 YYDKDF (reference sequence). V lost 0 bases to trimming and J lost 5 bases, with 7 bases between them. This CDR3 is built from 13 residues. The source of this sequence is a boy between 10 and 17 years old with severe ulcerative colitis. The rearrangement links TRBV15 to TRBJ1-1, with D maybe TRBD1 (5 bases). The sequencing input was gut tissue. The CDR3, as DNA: TGTGCCACCAGCAGAGATAGGGGAACTGAAGCTTTCTTT. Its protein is CATSRDRGTEAFF.